The 23 T cell receptor beta chains below all came from one sample that was sequenced in a study of OX40 agonist ivuxolimab in advanced cancers. Libraries were prepared by immunoSEQ multiplex PCR; TCRdb keeps only in-frame clonotypes and omits some of them. Here the sample spans approximately 89,000 clones, 91% being singletons. The source material was CD4+ or CD8+ T cells sorted from blood, sampled in a trial of the OX40 agonist ivuxolimab. The origin of the receptors is an adult with an advanced solid tumor such as melanoma, head and neck, liver or kidney cancer.

The chain links TRBV28 to TRBJ1-2, with TRBD1 identical over 9 bases. V was pared by 8 bases and J by 4 bases, with 17 bases of the junction left unmatched. The germline V gene encodes CDR1 MDHEN and CDR2 SYDVKM. The CDR3 runs 17 residues. CDR3 amino acids: CASLPPPGQGLSYGYTF. CDR3 DNA sequence: TGTGCCAGCCTCCCCCCCCCGGGACAGGGCCTCAGCTATGGCTACACCTTC.

The table lists this clone with a count of one. J is TRBJ1-5 and V is TRBV4-1, with 12 nucleotides matching TRBD1. CDR3 size: 16 residues. The V and J ends lost 3 bases and 9 bases, in that order; junction bases with no gene match: 9. The germline CDR1 and CDR2 sequences are MGHRA and YSYEKL. This CDR3 reads CASSQGQGARSWPQHF. CDR3 nucleotide sequence: TGCGCCAGCAGCCAGGGACAGGGGGCTAGGTCTTGGCCCCAGCATTTT.

This rearrangement joins TRBV7-9 to TRBJ2-3, with D unresolved. With 1 base removed from V and 3 bases from J, the gap between germline ends came to 11 bases. Germline CDR1 reads SEHNR; CDR2 reads FQNEAQ (reference sequence). The CDR3 contains 15 residues. As DNA, the CDR3 is TGTGCCAGCAGCTTAGGTCAGCCGAGGACAGATACGCAGTATTTT. It yields the protein CASSLGQPRTDTQYF. The entire variable domain, with the rest obtained from reference TRBV7-9 and TRBJ2-3, is as follows: DTGVSQNPRHKITKRGQNVTFRCDPISEHNRLYWYRQTLGQGPEFLTYFQNEAQLEKSRLLSDRFSAERPKGSFSTLEIQRTEQGDSAMYLCASSLGQPRTDTQYFGPGTRLTVL.

The chain has TRBV5-1 and TRBJ2-1, with TRBD2 matching over 12 bases. V trimming: 2 bases; J trimming: 8 bases; junction bases outside the gene matches: 8. The germline gives CDR1 SGHRS, CDR2 YFSETQ. This CDR3 is 16 amino acids long. In DNA, the CDR3 is TGCGCCAGCAGCTTTAACTCCCTAGCGGGAGGGCATGAGCAGTTCTTC. Its translation is CASSFNSLAGGHEQFF.

CDR3 nucleotides: TGCGCCAGCAGCTCAGGGGACCGGAATGAAAAACTGTTTTTT. Its translation is CASSSGDRNEKLFF. This sequence joins TRBV5-1 and TRBJ1-4; maybe TRBD1 (6 bases). This CDR3 spans 14 amino acids. Germline V gene data show CDR1 as SGHRS and CDR2 as YFSETQ. V was cut by 3 bases and J by 5 bases, with 11 bases left in between.

The rearrangement uses TRBV18 and TRBJ1-3; possibly TRBD1 for D (6 bases). The CDR3 runs to 17 residues. CDR1 and CDR2 from the germline V gene are KGHSH and LQKENI. The V end was cut by 4 bases, the J end by 3 bases, with 19 bases between. The CDR3 DNA sequence: TGTGCCAGCTCACTCCCTTACAGGGATTCCCGTGGAAACACCATATATTTT. It translates to CASSLPYRDSRGNTIYF. Based on the CDR3 plus reference TRBV18 and TRBJ1-3, the full variable domain is NAGVMQNPRHLVRRRGQEARLRCSPMKGHSHVYWYRQLPEEGLKFMVYLQKENIIDESGMPKERFSAEFPKEGPSILRIQQVVRGDSAAYFCASSLPYRDSRGNTIYFGEGSWLTVV.

This clone was seen a single time. This sequence joins TRBV7-2 and TRBJ2-2; D not resolved. The V end lost 6 bases, the J end lost 4 bases, and 9 bases lay between the germline ends. CDR3 length: 13 amino acids. CDR1 SGHTA and CDR2 FQGNSA come from the germline V gene. CDR3: CASREQLTGELFF. The CDR3 DNA follows: TGTGCCAGCAGGGAACAGCTCACCGGGGAGCTGTTTTTT. The full variable domain, with the rest looked up from reference TRBV7-2 and TRBJ2-2, is GAGVSQSPSNKVTEKGKDVELRCDPISGHTALYWYRQSLGQGLEFLIYFQGNSAPDKSGLPSDRFSAERTGGSVSTLTIQRTQQEDSAVYLCASREQLTGELFFGEGSRLTVL.

This clone appeared a single time. The CDR3 coding sequence is TGTGCCAGCAGGGGGGCGGGGTTCACAGATACGCAGTATTTT. It codes for CASRGAGFTDTQYF. This rearrangement joins TRBV6-5 to TRBJ2-3; D possibly matches TRBD1 or TRBD2 (6 bases each). The germline gives CDR1 MNHEY, CDR2 SVGAGI. The CDR3 spans 14 residues. Trimming removed 6 bases at V and 2 bases at J, with 12 bases between.

The V gene is TRBV27, the J gene TRBJ2-5; unclear D gene. Between the trimmed V and J ends, which lost 2 bases and 2 bases, there was a span of 6 bases. Germline assignment: CDR1 MNHEY and CDR2 SMNVEV (reference sequence). The CDR3 is 13 amino acids. CDR3 nucleotide sequence: TGTGCCAGCAGTTTAAGATGGCAAGAGACCCAGTACTTC. Amino acids: CASSLRWQETQYF.

This clone was counted only a few times. The chain joins TRBV28 to TRBJ2-7, with 10 bases identical to TRBD2. Germline V gene data show CDR1 as MDHEN and CDR2 as SYDVKM. V lost 6 bases to trimming and J lost 6 bases; unmatched junction nucleotides: 14. This CDR3 region has 16 residues. The DNA of the CDR3 is TGTGCCAGCAGGTCTGCTAGCGGGAGTGTCGGCCTCGAGCAGTACTTC. Protein sequence: CASRSASGSVGLEQYF.

This clone was observed a few times. The genes are TRBV2 and TRBJ1-5; D is perhaps TRBD1 (5 bases). The V gene's germline CDR1 is SNHLY and CDR2 FYNNEI. V lost 6 bases, J lost 2 bases, and 14 bases lay in between. The CDR3 consists of 15 residues. The CDR3: CASRYRTEGNQPQHF. Written as DNA, the CDR3 is TGTGCCAGCAGATACAGGACCGAGGGCAATCAGCCCCAGCATTTT.

The CDR3 sequence: CSVRQGDTEAFF. The CDR3, as DNA: TGCAGCGTACGTCAGGGGGACACTGAAGCTTTCTTT. The chain employs TRBV29-1 and TRBJ1-1; 7 bases match TRBD1. This CDR3 comprises 12 residues. Looked up from germline, CDR1 is SQVTM and CDR2 is ANQGSEA. The junction had 4 bases not matched to a gene; V was cut back by 6 bases and J by 3 bases.

V usage is TRBV28 and J usage is TRBJ1-6; possibly TRBD1 for D (6 bases). V was trimmed by 7 bases and J by 7 bases, leaving 14 bases between them. Per the germline V gene, CDR1 is MDHEN and CDR2 is SYDVKM. This CDR3 is 14 amino acids long. The CDR3 spells CASTLGDRNSPLHF. CDR3 coding DNA: TGTGCCAGCACCCTTGGTGACAGGAATTCACCCCTCCACTTT. Together with reference TRBV28 and TRBJ1-6, the CDR3 gives the full variable domain: DVKVTQSSRYLVKRTGEKVFLECVQDMDHENMFWYRQDPGLGLRLIYFSYDVKMKEKGDIPEGYSVSREKKERFSLILESASTNQTSMYLCASTLGDRNSPLHFGNGTRLTVT.

V gene TRBV9 combines with J gene TRBJ2-2; D tentatively reads TRBD1 or TRBD2 (5 bases each). V shed 6 bases and J shed 4 bases, with 13 bases lying between them. Germline loops: CDR1 SGDLS, CDR2 YYNGEE. The CDR3 has 14 amino acids. The CDR3 region is CASTVGEFTGELFF. The CDR3 nucleotides are TGTGCCAGCACCGTGGGGGAGTTCACCGGGGAGCTGTTTTTT.

The chain couples TRBV5-1 to TRBJ2-3, with TRBD1 as a possible D gene (5 bases). With 2 bases removed from V and 3 bases from J, the gap between germline ends came to 10 bases. Germline V gene data show CDR1 as SGHRS and CDR2 as YFSETQ. CDR3 length: 14 amino acids. Here the CDR3 reads CASSLGAETDTQYF. In DNA, the CDR3 is TGCGCCAGCAGCTTAGGGGCAGAAACAGATACGCAGTATTTT.

The CDR3: CASSTPDSSGNTIYF. CDR3 nucleotides: TGTGCCAGCAGCACTCCTGACAGCTCTGGAAACACCATATATTTT. The chain employs TRBV2 and TRBJ1-3, with D tentatively TRBD1 (5 bases). Germline V gene sequence: CDR1 SNHLY, CDR2 FYNNEI. The CDR3 is 15 amino acids. The V and J ends lost 6 bases and 0 bases respectively, with 12 bases between them.

This clone has just a few counts. J is TRBJ2-7 and V is TRBV2; D is uncertain. This CDR3 comprises 13 residues. The germline V gene encodes CDR1 SNHLY and CDR2 FYNNEI. The V and J ends lost 6 bases and 2 bases respectively, with 11 bases between them. The chain's CDR3 is CASRGGGTYEQYF. CDR3 coding DNA: TGTGCCAGCAGGGGTGGTGGAACCTACGAGCAGTACTTC.

The J gene is TRBJ2-2, the V gene TRBV9; 10 bases match TRBD2. The CDR3 extends over 18 amino acids. Germline V gives CDR1 SGDLS, CDR2 YYNGEE. Germline trimming cut 4 bases from V and 5 bases from J; bases unmatched to any gene: 14. This chain's CDR3 is CASSPQTASGSSTGELFF. The CDR3 DNA follows: TGTGCCAGCAGCCCTCAGACCGCTAGCGGGAGTTCTACCGGGGAGCTGTTTTTT.

V usage is TRBV7-3 and J usage is TRBJ2-1; tentatively, D is TRBD1 (8 bases). Germline CDR1 and CDR2: SGHTA and FQGTGA. The V gene lost 5 bases and the J gene lost 1 base, with 12 bases spanning the gap. The CDR3 runs to 15 residues. The CDR3 DNA is TGTGCCAGCAGCCTACAGGGGGGGTCCTACAATGAGCAGTTCTTC. Its translation: CASSLQGGSYNEQFF.

This chain joins TRBV2 and TRBJ1-5; no definite D call. The CDR3 is 12 amino acids. Germline lookup yields CDR1 SNHLY and CDR2 FYNNEI. With 3 bases removed from V and 9 bases from J, the gap between germline ends came to 9 bases. The CDR3 spells CASSDRKGPQHF. The CDR3 DNA reads as TGTGCCAGCAGTGACCGTAAAGGGCCCCAGCATTTT.

The V and J genes are TRBV6-6 and TRBJ1-1; D gene unclear. Germline values: CDR1 MNHNY, CDR2 SVGAGI (reference sequence). With 2 bases removed from V and 7 bases from J, the gap between germline ends came to 11 bases. This CDR3 has 13 residues. In DNA, the CDR3 is TGTGCCAGCAGTTACGAGGCGCCGGTTGAAGCTTTCTTT. Translated, it gives CASSYEAPVEAFF.

This chain joins TRBV5-1 and TRBJ2-5; 8 bases agree with TRBD1. The CDR3 sequence is 15 residues long. The V and J ends lost 1 base and 0 bases, in that order; junction bases with no gene match: 2. Germline CDR1 is SGHRS and CDR2 is YFSETQ. The CDR3 sequence: CASSLRQGHQETQYF. The CDR3 nucleotides read TGCGCCAGCAGCTTGCGACAGGGGCACCAAGAGACCCAGTACTTC.

The chain is built from TRBV19 and TRBJ1-2, with 12 bases that match TRBD1. CDR1 and CDR2 (germline): LNHDA, SQIVND (reference sequence). The CDR3 extends over 15 amino acids. Unmatched junction bases numbered 4, after V lost 4 bases and J lost 4 bases. CDR3 amino acids: CASSTGTGGVYGYTF. The CDR3 region has the DNA TGTGCCAGTAGTACGGGGACAGGGGGCGTCTATGGCTACACCTTC. The full variable domain, its missing parts supplied by reference TRBV19 and TRBJ1-2, is DGGITQSPKYLFRKEGQNVTLSCEQNLNHDAMYWYRQDPGQGLRLIYYSQIVNDFQKGDIAEGYSVSREKKESFPLTVTSAQKNPTAFYLCASSTGTGGVYGYTFGSGTRLTVV.